This TCR beta chain was sequenced during a study of radiation and T cells in renal cell carcinoma (TCRdb year 2020). In the study overall: TCR beta sequencing covered 50 to 55 samples in total, comprising roughly 25 tumors and some 27 peripheral blood samples. The final blood draw took place at 4 weeks after radiation, the same time as nephrectomy. Across all 55 or so samples, 4,016,671 unique CDR3 nucleotide sequences encoding roughly 2.7 million unique CDR3 amino acid sequences were identified. The study at large found these results: Because pretreatment tumor biopsies were not available, the baseline intratumoral presence of clonotypes could not be determined. Blood repertoire dynamics were not followed beyond 4 weeks after treatment. With a single-armed trial design, the study had no way to address how radiation dose or scheduling affects the TCR repertoire. Top tumor clonotypes rose in blood from baseline to 2 weeks post-radiation, then contracted by 4 weeks, suggesting transient expansion of tumor-resident clones.

TCR beta libraries were generated from genomic DNA with the immunoSEQ kit, following the manufacturer's recommendations. To prepare libraries, a first multiplex PCR with proprietary primers was run, followed by a second PCR that added unique barcodes, and a bead cleanup was done after each round. A positive control reaction and a negative control reaction, both provided in the kit, were run with every batch of samples. The final libraries were assessed on an Agilent 4200 TapeStation D1000 ScreenTape, pooled by volume, and quantified by qPCR. Sequencing was performed on an Illumina NextSeq500 using a MidOutput 150-cycle cartridge, with 156 Read1 cycles, 15 Index1 cycles, and the kit custom primers. The pooled library was loaded at roughly 0.96 pM, with an approximately 21% PhiX control spiked in. As for the original processing: Vendor-processed data were analyzed in R, and a clonotype was defined as all T cells sharing the same CDR3 nucleotide sequence. In the clone abundance analyses, frequencies were normalized to the 10,000 most abundant clones in each sample. Before analysis, public T cell clones were removed, and these numbered fewer than six per sample on average. Tumor-enriched and baseline blood-enriched clonotypes were defined by at least a 32-fold difference in abundance between compartments. A beta-binomial differential abundance model was used to identify clonotypes that were expanded or contracted between blood time points. Tumor-blood repertoire similarity was measured with the Baroni-Urbani and Buser coefficient, and group comparisons used two-tailed Wilcoxon tests in R. As stored in TCRdb, this immuneACCESS dataset retains in-frame rearrangements with V and J assigned. A fraction of the clones does not appear; measured against another copy, unresolved V genes explain less than half of the discrepancy, and the remainder lacks a known reason. V and J calls and clone size are as listed in that table; D and trimming were resolved from the DNA. In this sample the table shows 75,000 to 90,000 clones, about 88% of which occur a single time. The top ten clones comprise more than 5.5% of the sample.

V loses 5 bases at its end and J loses 1 base; junction bases beyond the gene matches: 3. From cysteine to phenylalanine, the CDR3 is 14 amino acids long. CDR3 DNA is the only sequence kept; it has 42 bases, read in frame from the first base. The sample's time point label, in plain terms: blood 4 weeks post-SBRT, at nephrectomy. Interpreted using the paper, the treatment or condition label stands for: 15 Gy SBRT to primary tumor, nephrectomy 4 weeks later. Samples were obtained from a clinical trial, in which 15 Gy stereotactic body radiation therapy was delivered to primary renal cell carcinomas and nephrectomy was performed 4 weeks later. To follow tumor-enriched clonotypes, serial peripheral blood was collected from radiation-treated patients at baseline and at 2 weeks and 4 weeks after SBRT. Every patient had renal cell carcinoma of clear cell pathology. The QIAamp DNA Blood Mini Kit (Qiagen) was used to prepare genomic DNA for TCR sequencing. Samples were included in the analyses only if all quality control checks were passed.

The sample holds a few counts of this clone. Its antigen remains unidentified. No much larger clonotype is one base removed from it; base qualities were not supplied. This receptor chain uses TRBV6-7 and TRBJ1-1; TRBD1 fits 8 bases in the junction. TRBV6-7 is recorded as an ORF, its role being uncertain. Specimen: blood, collected from a patient whose treatment included radiotherapy and nephrectomy. The receptor comes from an older woman with renal cell carcinoma. In nucleotides, the sequence is TGTGCCAGCAGTACGACAGGGGCGAACACTGAAGCTTTCTTT. It codes for CASSTTGANTEAFF.